Listed here are 17 T cell receptor beta chains from one sample, sequenced in a study of blood T cell repertoires in COVID-19. Assay used: immunoSEQ multiplex PCR; TCRdb lists only in-frame clones, some missing. Among some 120,000 clones listed, approximately 89% were seen once. Specimen: peripheral blood. The receptors were gathered from a woman between 55 and 75 years old with acute or convalescent COVID-19.

V gene TRBV4-1 combines with J gene TRBJ2-1; no clear D. This CDR3 spans 17 amino acids. The V gene's germline CDR1 is MGHRA and CDR2 YSYEKL. V was cut by 0 bases and J by 6 bases, with 18 bases left in between. The CDR3 loop is CASSQDLNSHLTNEQFF. The CDR3, as DNA: TGCGCCAGCAGCCAAGATCTGAACTCCCACCTCACCAATGAGCAGTTCTTC.

This chain joins TRBV28 and TRBJ1-2, with D maybe TRBD1 (6 bases). CDR1 MDHEN and CDR2 SYDVKM come from the germline V gene. Trimming left V 5 bases short and J 3 bases short, with 13 bases between. The CDR3 is 14 residues long. In DNA, the CDR3 is TGTGCCAGCAGTGCGTCGTCAGGGGACTATGGCTACACCTTC. Translation gives CASSASSGDYGYTF.

Remarks on this clone: This sample also contains other DNA sequences that code for the same CDR3. The chain combines TRBV14 with TRBJ2-2; TRBD1 might be the D (6 bases). CDR1 is SGHDN, CDR2 FVKESK, per germline. This CDR3 is built from 15 residues. Trimming cost V 1 base and J 6 bases, with 12 bases left between them. The CDR3 DNA sequence: TGTGCCAGCAGCCAAGGGCAGGGGTTCCCCGGGGAGCTGTTTTTT. Amino acid sequence: CASSQGQGFPGELFF.

The chain uses TRBV19 and TRBJ2-1, with 10 bases identical to TRBD2. V lost 7 bases and J lost 6; bases outside the gene matches: 9. CDR1 is LNHDA, CDR2 SQIVND, per germline (reference sequence). The CDR3 runs 15 residues. The CDR3 sequence is CASTEVASGSNEQFF. The CDR3 coding sequence is TGTGCCAGTACAGAGGTGGCTAGCGGGAGCAATGAGCAGTTCTTC.

The rearrangement uses TRBV15 and TRBJ2-5; weak D call: TRBD2 (6 bases). Trimming took 3 bases from V and 5 from J, leaving 19 bases between them. The CDR3 sequence is 16 residues long. Germline V gene sequence: CDR1 LNHNV, CDR2 YYDKDF (reference sequence). CDR3 region: CATSRGDGGLRETQYF. CDR3 DNA: TGTGCCACCAGCAGGGGGGACGGGGGACTCCGGGAGACCCAGTACTTC.

The V and J genes are TRBV6-5 and TRBJ2-1; TRBD2 aligns across 7 bases. V trimming: 3 bases; J trimming: 4 bases; junction bases outside the gene matches: 9. CDR3 length: 16 amino acids. Germline V gives CDR1 MNHEY, CDR2 SVGAGI. CDR3 protein: CASSYEGGPRYNEQFF. The CDR3 coding sequence is TGTGCCAGCAGTTATGAGGGAGGGCCCAGATACAATGAGCAGTTCTTC.

V usage is TRBV28 and J usage is TRBJ1-1; perhaps TRBD1 as D (5 bases). The CDR3 length is 13 residues. The V gene's germline CDR1 is MDHEN and CDR2 SYDVKM. The ends were cut back, 7 bases at V and 4 bases at J, with 13 bases in the middle. The CDR3 here is CASMRGGTTEAFF. The CDR3 nucleotides read TGTGCCAGCATGCGTGGGGGGACCACTGAAGCTTTCTTT.

CDR3 bases: TGTGCCAGCGCAAAAGACAGGGTTGGGAATCAGCCCCAGCATTTT. Its translation is CASAKDRVGNQPQHF. The chain employs TRBV19 and TRBJ1-5; 7 positions agree with TRBD1. The CDR3 totals 15 residues. Per germline, CDR1 LNHDA and CDR2 SQIVND (reference sequence). J lost 4 bases, V lost 9 bases, and 12 bases had no gene match.

V usage is TRBV4-2 and J usage is TRBJ2-1, with D possibly being TRBD2 (6 bases). The CDR3 has 15 residues. Trimming removed 4 bases from V and 1 base from J, with 11 bases in between. CDR1 LGHNA and CDR2 YNFKEQ come from the germline V gene. CDR3 amino acids: CASSLLADSYNEQFF. The CDR3 DNA is TGTGCCAGCAGCCTGTTAGCGGATTCCTACAATGAGCAGTTCTTC.

The chain joins TRBV6-5 to TRBJ1-3; D may be TRBD1 (5 bases). This CDR3 has 15 amino acids. V dropped 3 bases and J dropped 0 bases, with 9 bases sitting between them. Germline CDR1 MNHEY, CDR2 SVGAGI. In DNA form, the CDR3 reads TGTGCCAGCAGTTATGACAGAACCTCTGGAAACACCATATATTTT. It is translated as CASSYDRTSGNTIYF.

The chain is built from TRBV5-1 and TRBJ2-5; TRBD1 matches 7 bases. The CDR3 extends over 13 amino acids. Germline V gene data show CDR1 as SGHRS and CDR2 as YFSETQ. The junction had 1 base not matched to a gene; V was cut back by 4 bases and J by 1 base. The CDR3, as DNA: TGCGCCAGCAGCCGGACAGGCCAAGAGACCCAGTACTTC. Translation: CASSRTGQETQYF.

This chain connects TRBV11-3 to TRBJ1-6; 9 bases are shared with TRBD1. After removal of 5 bases from V and 10 bases from J, the junction contained 3 bases not matched to a gene. Germline CDR1 and CDR2: SGHNT and YENEEA. The CDR3 is made up of 13 amino acids. CDR3 sequence reads: CASSRDRVSPLHF. The CDR3 DNA follows: TGTGCCAGCAGCCGGGACAGGGTGTCACCCCTCCACTTT.

In this sample, this clone turned up many times. This chain uses TRBV12-5 with TRBJ1-3; D unclear. V shed 3 bases and J shed 1 base, with 7 bases lying between them. The CDR3 totals 14 residues. CDR1 is LGHNT and CDR2 is FRNRAP in the germline V gene. The chain's CDR3 is CASGLLISGNTIYF. The CDR3 DNA reads TGTGCTAGTGGTTTACTGATTTCTGGAAACACCATATATTTT.

This clone has a single count. This sequence joins TRBV29-1 and TRBJ1-3, with 9 nucleotides matching TRBD1. CDR1 SQVTM and CDR2 ANQGSEA come from the germline V gene. The V segment lost 7 bases and the J segment 8 bases; nucleotides outside the gene matches: 9. This CDR3 region has 13 residues. The CDR3 loop is CSAQGQGRDTIYF. The CDR3 region has the DNA TGCAGCGCCCAGGGACAGGGCCGCGACACCATATATTTT.

The J gene is TRBJ2-7, the V gene TRBV6-5; 9 bases line up with TRBD1. The length of the CDR3 is 12 residues. Trimming at V came to 8 bases and at J to 4 bases, leaving 3 bases not matched to a gene. CDR1 MNHEY and CDR2 SVGAGI come from the germline V gene. CDR3 amino acids: CASGTGLYEQYF. The DNA of the CDR3 is TGTGCCAGCGGGACAGGGCTGTACGAGCAGTACTTC.

V and J are TRBV19 and TRBJ1-4, with D possibly TRBD1 on 6 matching bases. Germline V gene lookup returns CDR1 LNHDA and CDR2 SQIVND (reference sequence). Deletions cut 7 bases from V and 5 bases from J, with 14 bases between. The CDR3 has 14 residues. The CDR3 protein is CASTVQGLNEKLFF. The CDR3 nucleotides read TGTGCCAGTACCGTACAGGGACTAAATGAAAAACTGTTTTTT.

The J gene is TRBJ2-6, the V gene TRBV5-1; D possibly corresponds to TRBD1 (6 bases). The CDR3 extends over 17 amino acids. Germline assignment: CDR1 SGHRS and CDR2 YFSETQ. Deletions cut 0 bases from V and 2 bases from J, with 12 bases between. The CDR3 reads CASSLGPAGAGANVLTF. The CDR3 nucleotides are TGCGCCAGCAGCTTGGGACCCGCAGGGGCTGGGGCCAACGTCCTGACTTTC.